This T cell receptor (beta chain) was observed in a study of blood T cells in healthy people across ages. Notes on the study in general: When set beside aged donors, long-lived donors presented more naive CD4+ cells and higher diversity. Roughly linear age-related decline in beta diversity appeared, significant by age approximately 40.

This clonotype came up many times. Its target is not known. The CDR3 sequence is 15 residues long. Germline V gene sequence: CDR1 SNHLY, CDR2 FYNNEI. V lost 7 bases to trimming and J lost 0 bases, with 15 bases between them. The use of a sample-barcoded 5' primer and a J-beta primer mix characterized a second PCR of roughly 7 to 11 cycles. From the 5' RACE reads, TCRdb called clonotypes with MiXCR, one entry per CDR3 protein. The table lists approximately 600,000 distinct CDR3 sequences, roughly 53% of them singletons. The chain is built from TRBV2 and TRBJ2-5, with TRBD1 as a possible D gene (5 bases). The sequence was collected from a man aged 55 to 70 in good health. Sequencing was carried out using blood. Here the CDR3 DNA reads TGTGCCAGCATTTACAGGCTACAGTACCAAGAGACCCAGTACTTC. It specifies CASIYRLQYQETQYF.